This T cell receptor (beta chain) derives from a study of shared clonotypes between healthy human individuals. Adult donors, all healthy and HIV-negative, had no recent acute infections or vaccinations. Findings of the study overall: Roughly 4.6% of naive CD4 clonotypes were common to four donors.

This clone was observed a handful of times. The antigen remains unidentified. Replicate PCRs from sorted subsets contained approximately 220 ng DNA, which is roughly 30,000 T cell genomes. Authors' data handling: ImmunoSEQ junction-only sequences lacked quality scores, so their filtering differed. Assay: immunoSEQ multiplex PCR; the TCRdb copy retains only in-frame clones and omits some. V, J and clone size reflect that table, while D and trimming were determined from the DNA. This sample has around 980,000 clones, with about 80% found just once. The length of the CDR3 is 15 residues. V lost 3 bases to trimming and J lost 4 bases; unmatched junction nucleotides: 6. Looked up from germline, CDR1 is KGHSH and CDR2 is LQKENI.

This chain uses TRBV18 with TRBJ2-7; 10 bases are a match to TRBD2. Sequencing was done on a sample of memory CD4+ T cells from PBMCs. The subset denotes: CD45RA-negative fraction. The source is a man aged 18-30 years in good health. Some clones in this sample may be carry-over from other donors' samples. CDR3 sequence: CASSPPSGSVYEQYF. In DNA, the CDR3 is TGTGCCAGCTCACCTCCTAGCGGGAGCGTTTACGAGCAGTACTTC.